The source of this TCR beta chain is a study of T cell changes during pregnancy in multiple sclerosis (dated by TCRdb to the late 2010s). Study-level background: In women with multiple sclerosis, the researchers looked at how the T cell repertoire shifted as pregnancy progressed.

At the junction V is shortened by 6 bases and J by 5 bases, with 13 bases in between. Sequences SGHDN (CDR1) and FVKESK (CDR2) are obtained from the germline V gene. The CDR3 has 13 amino acids, counting the end cysteine and phenylalanine. The read is trimmed to its CDR3 DNA, 39 bases read in frame from base 1. Notes on this clone: Its target antigen remains unknown. Base qualities are missing; no much larger clone stands one base away.

The library relied on the immunoSEQ multiplex PCR assay. Entries here come from immuneACCESS through TCRdb and include only in-frame sequences with V and J called. Some clones fail to appear in such tables; in the studies checked, an unresolved V gene covers under half of the shortfall, and the cause of the remainder is unknown. The sample contains over 85,000 clones, 75% to 95% of them found a single time. The top ten hold around 1.8% of the sample. The sequencing used peripheral blood, collected after pregnancy. The sequence joins TRBV14 to TRBJ1-1; TRBD1 might be the D gene, on 6 matching bases. The receptor was isolated from a female donor in good health, enrolled as a control in a pregnancy study. The CDR3 sequence is CASRLQGGTEAFF. The DNA sequence is TGTGCCAGCAGGCTACAGGGAGGGACTGAAGCTTTCTTT.